Listed below are T cell receptor beta chains from one sample, sequenced in a study of regulatory T cells in long-lasting Graves disease. TCRdb analysed the multiplex PCR reads with MiXCR anew, one entry per CDR3 protein. Among fewer than 400,000 distinct CDR3 sequences, about a fifth were seen once, and the ten largest hold 20% to 25%. The sample in question was peripheral blood mononuclear cells (PBMCs), obtained when the disease was refractory, from a patient treated with antithyroid drugs. Every receptor here comes from a female donor with Graves disease. Both conserved end residues are part of each CDR3. The order of the fields is clone size, D gene, V gene, J gene, CDR3 protein, CDR3 DNA. D genes are given only for firm matches. Clone size is shown for a subset of rows, as once, few, many or a class of expanded clone.

>many|.|TRBV24-1|TRBJ2-7
CATSDGRDTRSEQYF
TGTGCCACCAGTGATGGGCGGGACACCCGGTCCGAGCAGTACTTC
>.|TRBD1|TRBV30|TRBJ1-4
CAWSIRDRAEKLFF
TGTGCCTGGAGTATCCGGGACAGGGCTGAAAAACTGTTTTTT
>many|TRBD2|TRBV12-5|TRBJ2-7
CASGLVLGLAGREQYF
TGTGCTAGTGGTTTGGTACTGGGACTAGCGGGACGCGAGCAGTACTTC
>many|TRBD1|TRBV12-3/TRBV12-4|TRBJ1-1
CASSFPGQMNTEAFF
TGTGCCAGCAGTTTCCCGGGACAGATGAACACTGAAGCTTTCTTT
>many|TRBD1|TRBV5-6|TRBJ1-4
CASSSTGDGKLFF
TGTGCCAGCAGCTCAACAGGGGACGGAAAACTGTTTTTT
>.|.|TRBV19|TRBJ2-7
CASSIAGDYEQYF
TGTGCCAGTAGTATAGCAGGGGACTACGAGCAGTACTTC
>.|.|TRBV7-8|TRBJ1-1
CASNNGIYMNTEAFF
TGTGCCAGCAATAACGGGATTTACATGAACACTGAAGCTTTCTTT
>.|TRBD1|TRBV2|TRBJ1-5
CASSSGTGLAKGQPQHF
TGTGCCAGCAGTTCCGGGACAGGTCTCGCTAAGGGTCAGCCCCAGCATTTT
>few|.|TRBV6-1|TRBJ2-2
CASSIGKVSTGELFF
TGTGCCAGCAGTATCGGAAAAGTCTCCACCGGGGAGCTGTTTTTT
>few|TRBD2|TRBV2|TRBJ2-5
CASRRLASGQETQYF
TGTGCCAGCAGAAGGTTAGCTAGCGGGCAAGAGACCCAGTACTTC
>few|.|TRBV6-1|TRBJ2-2
CASTNLPGKGRDDTGELFF
TGTGCCAGCACAAATCTCCCGGGGAAAGGGAGAGACGACACCGGGGAGCTGTTTTTT
>.|.|TRBV2|TRBJ1-1
CASTETGNTEAFF
TGTGCCAGCACCGAGACAGGGAACACTGAAGCTTTCTTT
>few|.|TRBV5-6|TRBJ1-2
CASSLDRSYSFTF
TGTGCCAGCAGCCTAGACAGGTCCTACTCTTTCACCTTC
>many|.|TRBV28|TRBJ2-5
CASKRGTISLETQYF
TGTGCCAGCAAGCGCGGGACAATTTCATTGGAGACCCAGTACTTC
>.|TRBD1|TRBV29-1|TRBJ1-1
CSVPGQGATEAFF
TGCAGCGTGCCGGGACAGGGGGCAACTGAAGCTTTCTTT
>many|TRBD1|TRBV7-2|TRBJ1-5
CASSSQTGVGNQPQHF
TGTGCCAGCAGCTCCCAGACAGGGGTTGGCAATCAGCCCCAGCATTTT
>.|TRBD1|TRBV19|TRBJ2-7
CASSMTGATYEQYF
TGTGCCAGTAGTATGACAGGGGCGACCTACGAGCAGTACTTC
>many|.|TRBV2|TRBJ1-2
CASTRTQNYGYTF
TGTGCCAGCACCCGTACGCAGAACTATGGCTACACCTTC
>many|TRBD2|TRBV7-2|TRBJ2-1
CASTDYGGSYNNEQFF
TGTGCCAGCACCGACTACGGCGGGAGTTACAACAATGAGCAGTTCTTC
>many|TRBD2|TRBV27|TRBJ2-7
CASSSRGGRGEQYF
TGTGCCAGCAGTTCCCGGGGAGGGCGCGGCGAGCAGTACTTC
>few|TRBD1|TRBV5-1|TRBJ2-7
CASSRTGQDYEQYF
TGCGCCAGCAGCCGGACGGGACAGGACTACGAGCAGTACTTC
>once|.|TRBV4-3|TRBJ1-1
CASSPSLSNTEAFF
TGCGCCAGCAGCCCAAGCCTTTCCAACACTGAAGCTTTCTTT
>many|.|TRBV7-2|TRBJ2-7
CASSSPFMYEQYF
TGTGCCAGCAGCTCTCCTTTTATGTACGAGCAGTACTTC
>many|TRBD1|TRBV6-1|TRBJ2-5
CASGDRDQETQYF
TGTGCCAGTGGGGACAGGGATCAAGAGACCCAGTACTTC
>.|.|TRBV7-2|TRBJ2-2
CASSFIGGELFF
TGTGCCAGCAGCTTTATCGGCGGGGAGCTGTTTTTT
>few|TRBD2|TRBV15|TRBJ2-7
CATSRERLAGHSYEQYF
TGTGCCACCAGCAGAGAAAGACTAGCGGGACATTCCTACGAGCAGTACTTC
>many|.|TRBV28|TRBJ2-4
CASSSPDRPNIQYF
TGTGCCAGCAGTTCCCCCGACAGACCCAACATTCAGTACTTC
>.|TRBD1|TRBV5-8|TRBJ1-2
CASSLAADRDFYGYTF
TGTGCCAGCAGCTTGGCCGCGGACAGGGATTTCTATGGCTACACCTTC
>.|.|TRBV7-2|TRBJ2-7
CATKAGGSYEQYF
TGTGCCACCAAAGCTGGGGGATCCTACGAGCAGTACTTC
>many|.|TRBV30|TRBJ2-7
CACPRQGGYEQYF
TGTGCCTGCCCCCGACAGGGAGGCTACGAGCAGTACTTC
>.|.|TRBV2|TRBJ2-3
CGSSEGEGTDTQYF
TGTGGCAGCAGTGAAGGAGAGGGCACAGATACGCAGTATTTT
>many|.|TRBV30|TRBJ1-2
CAWEGYTF
TGTGCCTGGGAGGGCTACACCTTC
>many|TRBD1|TRBV13|TRBJ2-7
CASSPGQVAFYEQYF
TGTGCCAGCAGCCCGGGACAGGTGGCCTTCTACGAGCAGTACTTC
>.|TRBD2|TRBV7-2|TRBJ2-2
CASSPTSGYGGELFF
TGTGCCAGCAGCCCGACTAGCGGGTATGGCGGGGAGCTGTTTTTT
>many|TRBD1|TRBV12-3/TRBV12-4|TRBJ1-4
CASSFRTGPATNEKLFF
TGTGCCAGCAGTTTCCGGACAGGCCCTGCAACTAATGAAAAACTGTTTTTT
>many|.|TRBV2|TRBJ1-1
CASAGLMNTEAFF
TGTGCCAGCGCGGGACTCATGAACACTGAAGCTTTCTTT
>many|.|TRBV6-9|TRBJ1-2
CASSYGTPDLYGYTF
TGTGCCAGCAGTTACGGGACACCGGACCTATATGGCTACACCTTC
>.|.|TRBV4-3|TRBJ1-5
CASSQDATGNQPQHF
TGCGCCAGCAGCCAAGACGCGACGGGGAATCAGCCCCAGCATTTT
>few|TRBD2|TRBV4-3|TRBJ2-3
CASSPAGATDTQYF
TGCGCCAGCAGCCCGGCGGGAGCCACAGATACGCAGTATTTT
>.|.|TRBV11-2|TRBJ2-1
CASSLGAGRRNEQFF
TGTGCCAGCAGCCTGGGGGCAGGTCGGCGCAATGAGCAGTTCTTC
>.|.|TRBV20-1|TRBJ2-7
CSARDSGHRGIYEQYF
TGCAGTGCTAGAGATTCGGGCCACCGGGGTATCTACGAGCAGTACTTC
>many|TRBD1|TRBV20-1|TRBJ2-4
CSAPTGALAKNIQYF
TGCAGTGCGCCGACAGGGGCACTAGCCAAAAACATTCAGTACTTC
>.|.|TRBV4-3|TRBJ1-1
CASSQDLRATEAFF
TGCGCCAGCAGCCAAGATCTTAGGGCCACTGAAGCTTTCTTT
>.|TRBD2|TRBV14|TRBJ2-4
CASSPHSASGGILHF
TGTGCCAGCAGCCCCCATTCGGCTAGCGGGGGGATTTTGCACTTC
>few|.|TRBV30|TRBJ1-1
CAWSVGGEAFF
TGTGCCTGGAGTGTAGGGGGTGAAGCTTTCTTT
>few|.|TRBV10-3|TRBJ2-5
CAISELAQETQYF
TGTGCCATCAGTGAACTAGCCCAAGAGACCCAGTACTTC
>many|.|TRBV7-2|TRBJ2-6
CASRHPPGVLTF
TGTGCCAGCAGACATCCCCCGGGCGTCCTGACTTTC
>few|.|TRBV7-2|TRBJ2-4
CASSVEGGLNIQYF
TGTGCCAGCAGCGTGGAAGGGGGGCTAAACATTCAGTACTTC
>.|TRBD1|TRBV5-1|TRBJ2-5
CASTRTGMKEETQYF
TGCGCCAGCACTCGGACAGGAATGAAGGAAGAGACCCAGTACTTC